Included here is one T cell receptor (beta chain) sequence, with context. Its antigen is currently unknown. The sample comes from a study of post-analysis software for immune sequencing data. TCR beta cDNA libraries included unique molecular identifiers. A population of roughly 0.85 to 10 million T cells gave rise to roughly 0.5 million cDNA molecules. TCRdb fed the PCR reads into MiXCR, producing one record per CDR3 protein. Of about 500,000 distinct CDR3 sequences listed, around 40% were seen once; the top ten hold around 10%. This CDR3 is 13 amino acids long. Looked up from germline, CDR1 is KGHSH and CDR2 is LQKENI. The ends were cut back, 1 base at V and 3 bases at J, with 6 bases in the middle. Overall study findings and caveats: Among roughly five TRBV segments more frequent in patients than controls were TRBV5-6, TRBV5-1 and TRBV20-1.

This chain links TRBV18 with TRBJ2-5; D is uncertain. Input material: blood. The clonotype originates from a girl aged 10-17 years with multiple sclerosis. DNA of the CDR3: TGTGCCAGCTCACCACAGCAGGAAGAGACCCAGTACTTC. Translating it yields CASSPQQEETQYF.